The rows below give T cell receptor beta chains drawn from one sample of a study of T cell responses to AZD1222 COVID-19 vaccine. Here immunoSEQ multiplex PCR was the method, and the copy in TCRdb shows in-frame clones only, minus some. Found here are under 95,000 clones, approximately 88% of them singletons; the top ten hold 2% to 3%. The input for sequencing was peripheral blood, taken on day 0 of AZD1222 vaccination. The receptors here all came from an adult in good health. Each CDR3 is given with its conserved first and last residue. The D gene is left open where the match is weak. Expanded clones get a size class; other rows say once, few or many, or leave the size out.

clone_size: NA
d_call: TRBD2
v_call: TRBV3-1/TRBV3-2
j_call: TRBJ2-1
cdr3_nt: TGTGCCAGCAGCCCCCAGACTAGCGGGGCTTACAATGAGCAGTTCTTC
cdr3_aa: CASSPQTSGAYNEQFF

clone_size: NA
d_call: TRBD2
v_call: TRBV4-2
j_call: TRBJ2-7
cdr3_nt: TGTGCCAGCAGCCTCCTAGCGGGACTCTACGAGCAGTACTTC
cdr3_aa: CASSLLAGLYEQYF

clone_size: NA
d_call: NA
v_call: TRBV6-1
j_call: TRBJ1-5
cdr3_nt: TGTGCCAGCAGTGAGGTTGGCCCGGGTATTGTCAATCAGCCCCAGCATTTT
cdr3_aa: CASSEVGPGIVNQPQHF

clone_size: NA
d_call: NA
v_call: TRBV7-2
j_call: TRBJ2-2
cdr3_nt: TGTGCCAGCAGCTTAAGTACCCCCCGAAATTCCGGGGAGCTGTTTTTT
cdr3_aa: CASSLSTPRNSGELFF

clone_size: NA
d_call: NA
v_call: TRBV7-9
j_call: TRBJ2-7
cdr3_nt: TGTGCCAGCAGTACACGGAGTTCTTCCATGTCCTACGAGCAGTACTTC
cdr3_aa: CASSTRSSSMSYEQYF

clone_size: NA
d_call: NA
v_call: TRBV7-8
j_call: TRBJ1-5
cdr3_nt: TGTGCCAGCAGCTTAGAAAGGGATCAGCCCCAGCATTTT
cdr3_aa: CASSLERDQPQHF

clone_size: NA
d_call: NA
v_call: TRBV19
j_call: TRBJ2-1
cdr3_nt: TGTGCCAGTAGTGTATACAGGGATCATAATGAGCAGTTCTTC
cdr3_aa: CASSVYRDHNEQFF

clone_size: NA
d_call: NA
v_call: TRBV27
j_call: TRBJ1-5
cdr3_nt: TGTGCCAGCAGTTCCATCGCCGCCGACAGGCCCCAGCATTTT
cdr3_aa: CASSSIAADRPQHF

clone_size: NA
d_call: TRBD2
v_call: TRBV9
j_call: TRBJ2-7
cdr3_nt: TGTGCCAGCAGTGCGGGGAGCGGGGGAGAGCAGTACTTC
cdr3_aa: CASSAGSGGEQYF

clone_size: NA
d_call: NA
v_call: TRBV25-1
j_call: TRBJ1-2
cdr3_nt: TGTGCCAGCAGTGAATACGAGGAGGGCTACACCTTC
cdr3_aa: CASSEYEEGYTF

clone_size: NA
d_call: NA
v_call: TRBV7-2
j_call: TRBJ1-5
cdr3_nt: TGTGCCAGCAGCGGCCTTAGCAATCAGCCCCAGCATTTT
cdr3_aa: CASSGLSNQPQHF

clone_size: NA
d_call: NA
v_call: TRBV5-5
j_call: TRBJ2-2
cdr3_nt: TGTGCCAGCAGCCTCAAAAGGGTTTTTGGGGAGCTGTTTTTT
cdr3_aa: CASSLKRVFGELFF

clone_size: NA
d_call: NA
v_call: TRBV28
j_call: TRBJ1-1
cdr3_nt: TGTGCCAGCAGTTCCTCGGCCGGGGGCCCTTACACTGAAGCTTTCTTT
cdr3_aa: CASSSSAGGPYTEAFF

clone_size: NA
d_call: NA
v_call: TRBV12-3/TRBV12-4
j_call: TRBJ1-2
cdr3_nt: TGTGCCAGCAGTTTTGGAGACTATGGCTACACCTTC
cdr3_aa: CASSFGDYGYTF

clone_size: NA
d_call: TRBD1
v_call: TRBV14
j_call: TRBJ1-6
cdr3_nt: TGTGCCAGCAGCCAAGGGACAGGGGGCAGGTCACCCCTCCACTTT
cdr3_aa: CASSQGTGGRSPLHF

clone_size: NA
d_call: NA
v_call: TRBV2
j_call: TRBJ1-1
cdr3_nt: TGTGCCAGCAGTGACACACAGGGTTTCACTGAAGCTTTCTTT
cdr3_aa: CASSDTQGFTEAFF

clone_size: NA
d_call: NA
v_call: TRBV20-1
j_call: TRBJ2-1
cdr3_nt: TGCAGTGCTAGAGACCGAGTTCGGCAGTTCTTC
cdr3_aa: CSARDRVRQFF

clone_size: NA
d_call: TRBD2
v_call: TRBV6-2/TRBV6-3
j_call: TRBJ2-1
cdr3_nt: TGTGCCAGCAGTTGGACTAGCGGGGTCTCCTACAATGAGCAGTTCTTC
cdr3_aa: CASSWTSGVSYNEQFF

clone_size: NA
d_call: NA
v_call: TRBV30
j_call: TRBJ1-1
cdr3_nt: TGTGCCTGGAGCCGGGCTACTGAAGCTTTCTTT
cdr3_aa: CAWSRATEAFF

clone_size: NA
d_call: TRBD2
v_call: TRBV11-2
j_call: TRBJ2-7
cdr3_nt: TGTGCCAGCAGCTTTGGGACTAGCGGGGGCCTTACCTACGAGCAGTACTTC
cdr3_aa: CASSFGTSGGLTYEQYF

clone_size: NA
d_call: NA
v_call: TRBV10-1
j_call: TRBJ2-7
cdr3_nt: TGCGCCAGCAGTGGTCATCGGGGTAACGAGCAGTACTTC
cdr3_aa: CASSGHRGNEQYF

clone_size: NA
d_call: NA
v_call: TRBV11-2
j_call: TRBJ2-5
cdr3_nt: TGTGCCAGCAGCTTCTGGGGAGAGACCCAGTACTTC
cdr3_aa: CASSFWGETQYF

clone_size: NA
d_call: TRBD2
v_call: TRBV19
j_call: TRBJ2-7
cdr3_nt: TGTGCCAGTAGTCGAGGGCCGGGACTAGGGATGGTGAACGAGCAGTACTTC
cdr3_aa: CASSRGPGLGMVNEQYF

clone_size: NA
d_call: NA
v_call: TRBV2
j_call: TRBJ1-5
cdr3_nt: TGTGCCAGCAGGAGGGACAGCAATCAGCCCCAGCATTTT
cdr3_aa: CASRRDSNQPQHF

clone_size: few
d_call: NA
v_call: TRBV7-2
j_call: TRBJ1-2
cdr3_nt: TGTGCCAGCAGCCCTGGAGAGAGGGCCTATGGCTACACCTTC
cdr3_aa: CASSPGERAYGYTF

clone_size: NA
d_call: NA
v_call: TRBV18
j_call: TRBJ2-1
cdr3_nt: TGTGCCAGCTCACCAACTGTAAGGGCCTACAATGAGCAGTTCTTC
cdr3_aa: CASSPTVRAYNEQFF

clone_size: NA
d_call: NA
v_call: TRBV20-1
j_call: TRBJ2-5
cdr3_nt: TGCAGTGCTAGTAAAGCTGGGCGGCAAGAGACCCAGTACTTC
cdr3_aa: CSASKAGRQETQYF

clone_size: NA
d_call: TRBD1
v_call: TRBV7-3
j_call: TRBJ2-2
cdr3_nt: TGTGCCAGCAGCTCGACAGGGCAAAGAACCGGGGAGCTGTTTTTT
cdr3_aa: CASSSTGQRTGELFF

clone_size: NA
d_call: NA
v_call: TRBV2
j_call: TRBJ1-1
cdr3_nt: TGTGCCAGCAGTGGAGAATATATGAACACTGAAGCTTTCTTT
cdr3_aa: CASSGEYMNTEAFF

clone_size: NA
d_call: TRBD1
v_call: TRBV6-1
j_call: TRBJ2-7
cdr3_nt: TGTGCCAGCAGTGACGGACAGGGCAAGTCCTACGAGCAGTACTTC
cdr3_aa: CASSDGQGKSYEQYF

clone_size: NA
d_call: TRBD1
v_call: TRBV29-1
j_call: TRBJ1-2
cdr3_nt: TGCAGCGTTGAGAGGGACAGGGGTGGAAGGTACACCTTC
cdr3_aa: CSVERDRGGRYTF

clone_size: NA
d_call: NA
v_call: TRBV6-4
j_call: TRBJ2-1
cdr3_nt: TGTGCCAGCAGCGTAGGGGACAAACACACCAATGAGCAGTTCTTC
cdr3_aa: CASSVGDKHTNEQFF

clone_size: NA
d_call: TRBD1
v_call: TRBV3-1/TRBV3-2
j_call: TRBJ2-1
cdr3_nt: TGTGCCAGCAGCTCCTACGGGACAGCCTACAATGAGCAGTTCTTC
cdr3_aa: CASSSYGTAYNEQFF

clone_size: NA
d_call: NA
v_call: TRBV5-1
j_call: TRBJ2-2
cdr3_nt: TGCGCCAGCAGCTTGGCCGTTAGCGGAGACACCGGGGAGCTGTTTTTT
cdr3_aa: CASSLAVSGDTGELFF

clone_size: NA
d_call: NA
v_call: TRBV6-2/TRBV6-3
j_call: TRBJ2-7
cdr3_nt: TGTGCCAGCAGTTACAACCCGAAGAAGGGGGGCAGGAACGAGCAGTACTTC
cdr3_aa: CASSYNPKKGGRNEQYF

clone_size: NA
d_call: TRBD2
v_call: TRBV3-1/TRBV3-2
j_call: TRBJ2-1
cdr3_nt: TGTGCCAGTCGACTAGCGGGGAGCTCCTACAATGAGCAGTTCTTC
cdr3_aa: CASRLAGSSYNEQFF

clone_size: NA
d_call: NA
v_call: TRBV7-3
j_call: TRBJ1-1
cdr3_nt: TGTGCCAGCAGCGAAGGGACTGTCACTGAAGCTTTCTTT
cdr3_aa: CASSEGTVTEAFF

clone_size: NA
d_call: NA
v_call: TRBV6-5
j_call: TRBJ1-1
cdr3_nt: TGTGCCAGCAGTTATCATCTTTTAACAAGCACTGAAGCTTTCTTT
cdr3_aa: CASSYHLLTSTEAFF

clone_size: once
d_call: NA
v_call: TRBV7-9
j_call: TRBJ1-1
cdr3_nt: TGTGCCAGCAGCTTAACGGTGGGGAGCACTGAAGCTTTCTTT
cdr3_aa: CASSLTVGSTEAFF

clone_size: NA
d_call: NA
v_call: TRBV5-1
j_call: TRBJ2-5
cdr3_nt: TGCGCCAGCTCAAAGGGTCAAGAGACCCAGTACTTC
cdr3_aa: CASSKGQETQYF

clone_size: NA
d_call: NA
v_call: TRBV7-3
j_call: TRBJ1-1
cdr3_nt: TGTGCCAGCAGCCTAACTGCGAACACTGAAGCTTTCTTT
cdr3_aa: CASSLTANTEAFF

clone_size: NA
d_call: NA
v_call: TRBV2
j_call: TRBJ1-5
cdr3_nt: TGTGCCAGCAGTGACAGGGTAAAGGATCAGCCCCAGCATTTT
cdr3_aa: CASSDRVKDQPQHF

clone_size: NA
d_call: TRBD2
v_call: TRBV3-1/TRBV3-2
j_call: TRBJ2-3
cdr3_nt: TGTGCCAGCAGAACTGGGCGGGGGGCCCCACTCACAGATACGCAGTATTTT
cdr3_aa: CASRTGRGAPLTDTQYF

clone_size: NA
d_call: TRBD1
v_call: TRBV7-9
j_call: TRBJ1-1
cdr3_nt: TGTGCCAGCAGCGCTGGACAGGGATGGACTGAAGCTTTCTTT
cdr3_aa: CASSAGQGWTEAFF

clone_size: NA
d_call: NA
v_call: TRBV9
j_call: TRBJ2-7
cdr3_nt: TGTGCCAGCAGCGTGAGCGGCTTAACCTACGAGCAGTACTTC
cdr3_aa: CASSVSGLTYEQYF

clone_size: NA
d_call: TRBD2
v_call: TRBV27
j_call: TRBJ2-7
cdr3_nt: TGTGCCAGCAGTCTAACCGGGAGGGGGAGCTCCTACGAGCAGTACTTC
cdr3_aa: CASSLTGRGSSYEQYF

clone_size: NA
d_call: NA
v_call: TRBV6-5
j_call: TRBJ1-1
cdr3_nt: TGTGCCAGCAGCCACGAACTGAACACTGAAGCTTTCTTT
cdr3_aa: CASSHELNTEAFF

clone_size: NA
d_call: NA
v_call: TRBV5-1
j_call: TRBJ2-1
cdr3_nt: TGCGCCAGCAGCTCCTCTAAGAGCTCCTACAATGAGCAGTTCTTC
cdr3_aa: CASSSSKSSYNEQFF